This T cell receptor beta chain was recovered during a study of cytotoxic CD8 clonotypes in ibrutinib-treated CLL. Study-wide background: The patients comprised approximately ten relapsed/refractory and more than 14 treatment-naive cases, approximately 17 IGHV unmutated. Study findings and constraints: Public clonotypes, an uncommon group, contracted or remained stable on treatment. Sampling time points were not equivalent between sustained-remission and progressing patients.

The CDR3 has 15 amino acids. Germline CDR1 is LNHNV and CDR2 is YYDKDF (reference sequence). The ends lost 1 base at V and 6 bases at J; junction bases unmatched: 7. The method was immunoSEQ multiplex PCR; TCRdb's version includes in-frame clones alone and lacks a portion of them. The sample has approximately 330,000 clones, approximately 80% seen once. TCR beta libraries used around 2 micrograms of genomic DNA from cryopreserved PBMCs. Concerning this clone: The target antigen is unknown.

This receptor was taken from a human donor with chronic lymphocytic leukemia. V usage is TRBV15 and J usage is TRBJ2-7; 9 bases fit TRBD2. The material sequenced was PBMCs, taken before ibrutinib treatment. CDR3 in DNA: TGTGCCACCAGCAGAGCGGTAGCGGGAGTTATCGAGCAGTACTTC. It codes for CATSRAVAGVIEQYF.